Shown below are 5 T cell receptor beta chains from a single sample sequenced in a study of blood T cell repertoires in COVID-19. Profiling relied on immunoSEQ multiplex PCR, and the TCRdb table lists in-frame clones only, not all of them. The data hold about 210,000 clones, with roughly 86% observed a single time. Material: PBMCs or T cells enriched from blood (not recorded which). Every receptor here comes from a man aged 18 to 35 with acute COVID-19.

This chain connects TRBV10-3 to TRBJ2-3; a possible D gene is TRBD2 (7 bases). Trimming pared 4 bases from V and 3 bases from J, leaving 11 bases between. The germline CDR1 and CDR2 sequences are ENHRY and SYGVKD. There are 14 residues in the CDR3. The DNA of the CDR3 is TGTGCCATCAGTGTGCGGGGGCAAACAGATACGCAGTATTTT. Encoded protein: CAISVRGQTDTQYF.

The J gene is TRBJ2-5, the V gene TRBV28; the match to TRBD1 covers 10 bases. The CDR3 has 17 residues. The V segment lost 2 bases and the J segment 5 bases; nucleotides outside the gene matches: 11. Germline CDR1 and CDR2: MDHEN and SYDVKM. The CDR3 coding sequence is TGTGCCAGCAGTTTACCAAGAGACAGGGGGCGAGGGGAGACCCAGTACTTC. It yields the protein CASSLPRDRGRGETQYF.

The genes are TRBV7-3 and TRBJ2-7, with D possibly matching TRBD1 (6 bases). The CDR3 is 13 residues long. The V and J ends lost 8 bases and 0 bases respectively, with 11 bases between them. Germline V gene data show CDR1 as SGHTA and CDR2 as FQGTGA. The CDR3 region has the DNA TGTGCCAGCGGCAGGGGACCCTCCTACGAGCAGTACTTC. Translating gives CASGRGPSYEQYF. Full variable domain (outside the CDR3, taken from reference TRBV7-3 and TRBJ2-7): GAGVSQTPSNKVTEKGKYVELRCDPISGHTALYWYRQSLGQGPEFLIYFQGTGAADDSGLPNDRFFAVRPEGSVSTLKIQRTERGDSAVYLCASGRGPSYEQYFGPGTRLTVT.

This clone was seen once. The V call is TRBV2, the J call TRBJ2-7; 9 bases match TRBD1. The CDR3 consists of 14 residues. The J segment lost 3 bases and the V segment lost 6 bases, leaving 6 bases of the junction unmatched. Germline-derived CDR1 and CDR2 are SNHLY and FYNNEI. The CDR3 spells CASSASTGGYEQYF. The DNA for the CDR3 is TGTGCCAGCAGCGCATCGACAGGGGGCTACGAGCAGTACTTC.

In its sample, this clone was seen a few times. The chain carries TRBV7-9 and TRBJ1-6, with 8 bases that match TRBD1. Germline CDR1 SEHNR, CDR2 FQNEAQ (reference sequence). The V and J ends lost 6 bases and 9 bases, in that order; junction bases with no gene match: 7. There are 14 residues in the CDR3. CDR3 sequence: CASSARTGFSPLHF. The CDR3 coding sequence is TGTGCCAGCAGTGCCCGGACAGGGTTTTCACCCCTCCACTTT. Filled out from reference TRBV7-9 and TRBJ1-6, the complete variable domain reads DTGVSQNPRHKITKRGQNVTFRCDPISEHNRLYWYRQTLGQGPEFLTYFQNEAQLEKSRLLSDRFSAERPKGSFSTLEIQRTEQGDSAMYLCASSARTGFSPLHFGNGTRLTVT.